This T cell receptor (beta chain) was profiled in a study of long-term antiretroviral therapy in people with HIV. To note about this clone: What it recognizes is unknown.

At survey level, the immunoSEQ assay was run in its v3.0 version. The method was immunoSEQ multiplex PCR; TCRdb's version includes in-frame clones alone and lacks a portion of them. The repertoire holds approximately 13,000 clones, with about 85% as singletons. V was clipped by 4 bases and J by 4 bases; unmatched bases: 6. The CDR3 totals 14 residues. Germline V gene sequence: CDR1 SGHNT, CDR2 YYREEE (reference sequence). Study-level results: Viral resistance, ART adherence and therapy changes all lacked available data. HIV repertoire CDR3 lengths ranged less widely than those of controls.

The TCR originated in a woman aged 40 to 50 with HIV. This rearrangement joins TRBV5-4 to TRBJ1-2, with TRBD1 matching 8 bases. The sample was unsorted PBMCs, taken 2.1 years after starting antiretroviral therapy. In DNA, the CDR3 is TGTGCCAGCAGCACCTACAGGGGGGTCTATGGCTACACCTTC. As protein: CASSTYRGVYGYTF.